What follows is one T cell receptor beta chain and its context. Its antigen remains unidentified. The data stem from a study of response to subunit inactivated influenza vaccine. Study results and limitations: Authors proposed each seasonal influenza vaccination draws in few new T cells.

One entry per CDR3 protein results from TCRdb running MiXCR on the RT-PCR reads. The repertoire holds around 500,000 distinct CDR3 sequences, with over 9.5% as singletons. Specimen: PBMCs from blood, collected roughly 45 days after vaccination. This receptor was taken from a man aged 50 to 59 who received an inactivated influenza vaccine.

CDR3 nucleotide sequence: TGTGCCAGCAGCGGACAGGGACAGGATTACGAGCAGTACTTC. The encoded protein is CASSGQGQDYEQYF. V gene TRBV9 combines with J gene TRBJ2-7, with 8 bases matching TRBD1. The V gene end was trimmed by 3 bases and the J gene end by 4 bases; junction bases not matched to a gene: 6. Germline V CDR1 and CDR2: SGDLS, YYNGEE. CDR3 length: 14 amino acids.